The T cell receptor beta chain described here comes from a study of beta chain features in type 1 diabetes. General observations from the study: Patients with type 1 diabetes carried fewer insertions and had more deletions at their VDJ junctions. When Type 1 diabetes patients were examined, their TCRB CDR3s proved moderately but significantly shorter in all four CD4+ subsets.

The investigators reverse transcribed all of the isolated RNA, so they sequenced expressed TCRB transcripts. Measured with immunoSEQ multiplex PCR; TCRdb has only the in-frame clones, and not every one. There are over 150,000 clones in the sample; about 9.4% occur only once, and more than 0.45% lies in the top ten. As to this clone: No antigen is known for it.

Trimming cost V 0 bases and J 0 bases, with 5 bases left between them. CDR1 is LGHNA and CDR2 is YNFKEQ in the germline V gene. The CDR3 loop spans 15 amino acids. Sequenced material: central memory CD4+ T cells from blood. This TCR derives from a young man with type 1 diabetes. The chain couples TRBV4-2 to TRBJ2-2; tentative D call: TRBD2 (5 bases). Here the CDR3 reads CASSQEAANTGELFF. CDR3 sequence (DNA): TGTGCCAGCAGCCAAGAAGCGGCGAACACCGGGGAGCTGTTTTTT.